These T cell receptor beta chains were read from a single sample in a study of blood T cell repertoires in COVID-19. The data were produced by immunoSEQ multiplex PCR, yet TCRdb's version contains in-frame clones alone and is incomplete. This table holds 200,000 to 250,000 clones, 88% found once. The sample consisted of peripheral blood. These receptors all come from a woman aged 55-69 years with acute or convalescent COVID-19. Each CDR3 is given with its conserved first and last residue. A D gene is named only where the DNA matches it firmly. The size entry is marked missing in some rows and otherwise reads once, few, many or a size class.

j_call: TRBJ1-3
v_call: TRBV5-8
clone_size: -
d_call: TRBD1
cdr3_aa: CASSRGQGRNTIYF
cdr3_nt: TGTGCCAGCAGCCGCGGACAGGGCCGAAACACCATATATTTT

j_call: TRBJ2-3
v_call: TRBV5-4
clone_size: -
d_call: -
cdr3_aa: CASSRTRQVSDTQYF
cdr3_nt: TGTGCCAGCAGCCGTACCCGACAGGTGTCAGATACGCAGTATTTT

j_call: TRBJ2-5
v_call: TRBV5-1
clone_size: -
d_call: TRBD1
cdr3_aa: CASSRQGEETQYF
cdr3_nt: TGCGCCAGCAGCAGACAGGGGGAAGAGACCCAGTACTTC

j_call: TRBJ2-1
v_call: TRBV5-1
clone_size: -
d_call: -
cdr3_aa: CASSLGWGAAYNEQFF
cdr3_nt: TGCGCCAGCAGCTTGGGTTGGGGAGCAGCCTACAATGAGCAGTTCTTC

j_call: TRBJ2-1
v_call: TRBV4-1
clone_size: -
d_call: TRBD2
cdr3_aa: CASSLVRDYLWNEQFF
cdr3_nt: TGCGCCAGCAGCTTAGTCCGGGACTACCTATGGAATGAGCAGTTCTTC

j_call: TRBJ2-1
v_call: TRBV7-6
clone_size: -
d_call: -
cdr3_aa: CASSLPGSTQFF
cdr3_nt: TGTGCCAGCAGCTTACCAGGCTCTACGCAGTTCTTC

j_call: TRBJ1-1
v_call: TRBV7-9
clone_size: -
d_call: TRBD1
cdr3_aa: CASSLEQGAEAFF
cdr3_nt: TGTGCCAGCAGCTTAGAACAGGGGGCTGAAGCTTTCTTT

j_call: TRBJ1-5
v_call: TRBV7-9
clone_size: -
d_call: -
cdr3_aa: CASSFEVTQPQHF
cdr3_nt: TGTGCCAGCAGCTTCGAGGTTACTCAGCCCCAGCATTTT

j_call: TRBJ2-7
v_call: TRBV4-2
clone_size: once
d_call: -
cdr3_aa: CASSQSQGYEQYF
cdr3_nt: TGTGCCAGCAGCCAAAGCCAGGGGTACGAGCAGTACTTC

j_call: TRBJ2-7
v_call: TRBV3-1/TRBV3-2
clone_size: -
d_call: TRBD1
cdr3_aa: CASSSRDRGYEQYF
cdr3_nt: TGTGCCAGCAGCTCCCGGGACAGGGGCTACGAGCAGTACTTC

j_call: TRBJ2-1
v_call: TRBV4-1
clone_size: -
d_call: TRBD1
cdr3_aa: CASSQDHRRGDSNEQFF
cdr3_nt: TGCGCCAGCAGCCAAGATCATCGGAGAGGGGACAGCAATGAGCAGTTCTTC

j_call: TRBJ1-2
v_call: TRBV18
clone_size: few
d_call: TRBD1
cdr3_aa: CASSPRGQGVAGYTF
cdr3_nt: TGTGCCAGCTCACCGAGGGGACAGGGGGTCGCTGGCTACACCTTC

j_call: TRBJ1-2
v_call: TRBV12-3/TRBV12-4
clone_size: -
d_call: TRBD1
cdr3_aa: CASSFDRGGGYTF
cdr3_nt: TGTGCCAGCAGTTTCGACAGGGGGGGCGGCTACACCTTC

j_call: TRBJ2-7
v_call: TRBV5-4
clone_size: -
d_call: -
cdr3_aa: CASRRDFMYEQYF
cdr3_nt: TGTGCCAGCCGACGGGATTTCATGTACGAGCAGTACTTC

j_call: TRBJ1-1
v_call: TRBV19
clone_size: -
d_call: TRBD1
cdr3_aa: CASTGWTGNTEAFF
cdr3_nt: TGTGCCAGTACGGGTTGGACAGGGAACACTGAAGCTTTCTTT

j_call: TRBJ1-1
v_call: TRBV6-5
clone_size: once
d_call: TRBD1
cdr3_aa: CASSRQGPEAFF
cdr3_nt: TGTGCCAGCAGTCGACAGGGACCTGAAGCTTTCTTT

j_call: TRBJ1-5
v_call: TRBV19
clone_size: -
d_call: -
cdr3_aa: CASSRRGGEGRKHF
cdr3_nt: TGTGCCAGTAGCCGAAGGGGTGGGGAGGGGAGGAAGCATTTT

j_call: TRBJ1-6
v_call: TRBV5-4
clone_size: -
d_call: -
cdr3_aa: CASSLSQGNSPLHF
cdr3_nt: TGTGCCAGCAGCTTGAGTCAGGGCAATTCACCCCTCCACTTT

j_call: TRBJ1-2
v_call: TRBV3-1/TRBV3-2
clone_size: -
d_call: -
cdr3_aa: CASSKQGSGYTF
cdr3_nt: TGTGCCAGCAGCAAACAGGGATCTGGCTACACCTTC

j_call: TRBJ2-7
v_call: TRBV7-8
clone_size: -
d_call: -
cdr3_aa: CASSLARAPPGEQYF
cdr3_nt: TGTGCCAGCAGCTTAGCCAGGGCCCCTCCTGGCGAGCAGTACTTC

j_call: TRBJ1-4
v_call: TRBV30
clone_size: -
d_call: TRBD1
cdr3_aa: CASKTLGVRGEKLFF
cdr3_nt: TGTGCCTCTAAAACTCTCGGGGTCAGGGGGGAAAAACTGTTTTTT

j_call: TRBJ2-3
v_call: TRBV28
clone_size: -
d_call: -
cdr3_aa: CASSAYRASTDTQYF
cdr3_nt: TGTGCCAGCAGTGCATACAGGGCTAGCACAGATACGCAGTATTTT

j_call: TRBJ1-2
v_call: TRBV19
clone_size: once
d_call: -
cdr3_aa: CASTLANYGYTF
cdr3_nt: TGTGCCAGTACCCTCGCTAACTATGGCTACACCTTC

j_call: TRBJ1-5
v_call: TRBV6-1
clone_size: -
d_call: TRBD1
cdr3_aa: CASSEGTALSNQPQHF
cdr3_nt: TGTGCCAGCAGCGAAGGGACAGCTCTTAGCAATCAGCCCCAGCATTTT

j_call: TRBJ1-2
v_call: TRBV24-1
clone_size: -
d_call: -
cdr3_aa: CATTHKWGRKAF
cdr3_nt: TGTGCCACCACCCACAAATGGGGCAGGAAGGCCTTC

j_call: TRBJ2-3
v_call: TRBV5-5
clone_size: -
d_call: -
cdr3_aa: CASSFSGASDTQYF
cdr3_nt: TGTGCCAGCAGCTTCAGCGGAGCCTCAGATACGCAGTATTTT

j_call: TRBJ1-2
v_call: TRBV10-3
clone_size: -
d_call: -
cdr3_aa: CAISESRQGTGANYGYTF
cdr3_nt: TGTGCCATCAGTGAGTCGAGGCAGGGGACCGGTGCTAACTATGGCTACACCTTC

j_call: TRBJ2-5
v_call: TRBV7-9
clone_size: -
d_call: -
cdr3_aa: CASSFGAGRETQYF
cdr3_nt: TGTGCCAGCAGCTTCGGGGCGGGAAGAGAGACCCAGTACTTC

j_call: TRBJ1-2
v_call: TRBV19
clone_size: once
d_call: -
cdr3_aa: CASSITGAGHGYTF
cdr3_nt: TGTGCCAGTAGTATAACTGGGGCAGGGCATGGCTACACCTTC

j_call: TRBJ2-1
v_call: TRBV19
clone_size: few
d_call: TRBD2
cdr3_aa: CASSIAPGGPAEQFF
cdr3_nt: TGTGCCAGTAGTATAGCCCCGGGAGGGCCCGCGGAGCAGTTCTTC

j_call: TRBJ2-5
v_call: TRBV3-1/TRBV3-2
clone_size: -
d_call: TRBD2
cdr3_aa: CASSYGLAGQETQYF
cdr3_nt: TGTGCCAGCAGCTATGGACTAGCGGGGCAAGAGACCCAGTACTTC

j_call: TRBJ1-1
v_call: TRBV7-9
clone_size: -
d_call: -
cdr3_aa: CASSSKRQSPYNTEAFF
cdr3_nt: TGTGCCAGCAGCTCGAAACGACAGAGCCCGTACAACACTGAAGCTTTCTTT

j_call: TRBJ1-2
v_call: TRBV10-2
clone_size: -
d_call: TRBD1
cdr3_aa: CASSDEQGDGYTF
cdr3_nt: TGCGCCAGCAGTGACGAACAGGGGGATGGCTACACCTTC

j_call: TRBJ1-2
v_call: TRBV6-2/TRBV6-3
clone_size: -
d_call: -
cdr3_aa: CASSDPGSRGYTF
cdr3_nt: TGTGCCAGCAGTGACCCGGGATCCAGGGGCTACACCTTC

j_call: TRBJ2-1
v_call: TRBV19
clone_size: -
d_call: TRBD2
cdr3_aa: CASTPAAGGPNEQFF
cdr3_nt: TGTGCCAGCACTCCCGCTGCGGGGGGGCCTAATGAGCAGTTCTTC

j_call: TRBJ1-2
v_call: TRBV5-4
clone_size: few
d_call: -
cdr3_aa: CASSSYDRLYGYTF
cdr3_nt: TGTGCCAGCAGCTCGTATGACAGGCTCTATGGCTACACCTTC

j_call: TRBJ2-5
v_call: TRBV5-4
clone_size: few
d_call: TRBD2
cdr3_aa: CASSSRLAGETQYF
cdr3_nt: TGTGCCAGCAGCTCAAGACTAGCGGGTGAGACCCAGTACTTC

j_call: TRBJ1-1
v_call: TRBV7-2
clone_size: -
d_call: TRBD1
cdr3_aa: CASSLAGQGTAFF
cdr3_nt: TGTGCCAGCAGCTTAGCGGGACAGGGGACGGCTTTCTTT

j_call: TRBJ1-5
v_call: TRBV19
clone_size: few
d_call: TRBD1
cdr3_aa: CASDRGSNQPQHF
cdr3_nt: TGTGCCAGCGACAGGGGGAGCAATCAGCCCCAGCATTTT

j_call: TRBJ1-6
v_call: TRBV5-1
clone_size: -
d_call: TRBD1
cdr3_aa: CASSSGQGDGSPLHF
cdr3_nt: TGCGCCAGCAGCTCCGGACAGGGCGATGGGTCACCCCTCCACTTT

j_call: TRBJ2-2
v_call: TRBV11-2
clone_size: -
d_call: TRBD2
cdr3_aa: CASSFTSGNTGELFF
cdr3_nt: TGTGCCAGCAGCTTTACTAGCGGAAACACCGGGGAGCTGTTTTTT

j_call: TRBJ1-1
v_call: TRBV19
clone_size: -
d_call: TRBD1
cdr3_aa: CASSSRGQWNTEAFF
cdr3_nt: TGTGCCAGTAGTTCCCGGGGACAGTGGAACACTGAAGCTTTCTTT

j_call: TRBJ2-7
v_call: TRBV6-5
clone_size: -
d_call: -
cdr3_aa: CASRPTGMVYEQYF
cdr3_nt: TGTGCCAGCAGACCTACAGGGATGGTTTACGAGCAGTACTTC

j_call: TRBJ1-5
v_call: TRBV4-2
clone_size: once
d_call: -
cdr3_aa: CASSQVGTRGGQPQHF
cdr3_nt: TGTGCCAGCAGCCAAGTTGGTACGAGGGGAGGCCAGCCCCAGCATTTT

j_call: TRBJ2-5
v_call: TRBV5-4
clone_size: once
d_call: TRBD2
cdr3_aa: CASSSGLAGGPGQETQYF
cdr3_nt: TGTGCCAGCAGCTCTGGACTAGCGGGAGGGCCCGGCCAAGAGACCCAGTACTTC

j_call: TRBJ1-4
v_call: TRBV6-6
clone_size: -
d_call: TRBD1
cdr3_aa: CASSSGQGARSEKLFF
cdr3_nt: TGTGCCAGCAGTTCCGGACAGGGGGCCAGGAGTGAAAAACTGTTTTTT

j_call: TRBJ2-2
v_call: TRBV19
clone_size: -
d_call: TRBD2
cdr3_aa: CATASEGLAGLVGGELFF
cdr3_nt: TGTGCCACCGCCTCCGAGGGACTAGCGGGATTGGTGGGCGGGGAGCTGTTTTTT

j_call: TRBJ1-5
v_call: TRBV24-1
clone_size: -
d_call: TRBD1
cdr3_aa: CATSLWASRDRRNQPQHF
cdr3_nt: TGTGCCACCAGTCTTTGGGCGAGCCGGGACAGAAGAAATCAGCCCCAGCATTTT

j_call: TRBJ1-6
v_call: TRBV28
clone_size: -
d_call: TRBD1
cdr3_aa: CASEETGLFSPLHF
cdr3_nt: TGTGCCAGCGAAGAGACAGGGCTCTTTTCACCCCTCCACTTT

j_call: TRBJ2-3
v_call: TRBV19
clone_size: -
d_call: TRBD2
cdr3_aa: CASTRTSGITDTQYF
cdr3_nt: TGTGCCAGTACCCGGACTAGCGGGATCACAGATACGCAGTATTTT

j_call: TRBJ2-7
v_call: TRBV12-3/TRBV12-4
clone_size: -
d_call: -
cdr3_aa: CASSREGGPEYF
cdr3_nt: TGTGCCAGCAGTCGAGAGGGGGGGCCGGAGTACTTC

j_call: TRBJ1-1
v_call: TRBV25-1
clone_size: -
d_call: -
cdr3_aa: CASSEWGGGSPNTEAFF
cdr3_nt: TGTGCCAGCAGTGAGTGGGGCGGAGGGTCCCCCAACACTGAAGCTTTCTTT

j_call: TRBJ1-4
v_call: TRBV4-2
clone_size: -
d_call: -
cdr3_aa: CASSQDSFGQGGTNEKLFF
cdr3_nt: -